The present T cell receptor (beta chain) was sequenced within a study of blood T cell repertoires in COVID-19. Across the study: Acute and convalescent COVID-19 samples came from the United States, Italy and Spain.

The length of the CDR3 is 17 residues. The germline CDR1 and CDR2 sequences are SGHRS and YFSETQ. Trimming took off 0 bases at V and 3 bases at J, with 15 bases between the two ends. In its sample, this clone was seen once. TCRdb's table, derived via immunoSEQ multiplex PCR, lists solely in-frame clones and lacks some. The repertoire holds a few hundred thousand clones, with roughly nine tenths as singletons. The chain recombines TRBV5-1 with TRBJ2-2; D might be TRBD2 (6 bases). The specimen sequenced was PBMCs or T cells enriched from blood (not recorded which). The receptor comes from a woman aged 55-69 years who had recovered from COVID-19. CDR3 in amino acids: CASSLATGGVYTGELFF. The CDR3 nucleotides read TGCGCCAGCAGCTTGGCGACCGGGGGAGTATACACCGGGGAGCTGTTTTTT. The variable domain in full, with the rest retrieved from reference TRBV5-1 and TRBJ2-2, is KAGVTQTPRYLIKTRGQQVTLSCSPISGHRSVSWYQQTPGQGLQFLFEYFSETQRNKGNFPGRFSGRQFSNSRSEMNVSTLELGDSALYLCASSLATGGVYTGELFFGEGSRLTVL.